The clone carrying this T cell receptor (beta chain) has just a few counts. The antigen is unknown. This entry belongs to a study of early T cells in non-severe SARS-CoV-2 infection. Study overall: RNA in bulk from unsorted whole blood was sequenced, and chains were unpaired.

Overall study results and limits: Anti-spike CD8 responses were favored by VDJdb matching, which missed private and CD4 specificities.

Researchers tagged individual cDNA molecules with unique molecular identifiers. TCRdb re-analysed the 5' RACE reads in MiXCR, keeping a single row per CDR3 protein. Here the sample spans around 25,000 distinct CDR3 sequences, 4% to 4.5% being singletons. Germline CDR1 reads WNHNN; CDR2 reads SYGVQD (reference sequence). This CDR3 is 15 amino acids long. After removal of 5 bases from V and 4 bases from J, the junction contained 8 bases not matched to a gene. Input material: whole blood. The gene calls are TRBV10-1 and TRBJ2-7; TRBD2 matches at 10 bases. This clonotype originated in an adult who was a healthcare worker with PCR-confirmed SARS-CoV-2 infection or an uninfected control (not recorded which). In nucleotides, the CDR3 is TGCGCCAGCAGTTCCCTAGCGGGAGAGAAATACGAGCAGTACTTC. It encodes CASSSLAGEKYEQYF.